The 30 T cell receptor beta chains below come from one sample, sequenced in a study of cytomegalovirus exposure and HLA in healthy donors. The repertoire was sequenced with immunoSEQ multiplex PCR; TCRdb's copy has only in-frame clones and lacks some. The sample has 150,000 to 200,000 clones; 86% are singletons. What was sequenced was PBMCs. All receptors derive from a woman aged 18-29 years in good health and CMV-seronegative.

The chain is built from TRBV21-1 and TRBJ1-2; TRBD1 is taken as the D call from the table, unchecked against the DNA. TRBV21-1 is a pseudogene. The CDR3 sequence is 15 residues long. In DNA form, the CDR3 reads TGTGCCAGCAACACTAGGGACAACAAGAACTATGGCTACACCTTC. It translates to CASNTRDNKNYGYTF.

The chain's CDR3 is CASSQLVASNEQFF. Written as DNA, the CDR3 is TGCGCCAGCAGCCAATTGGTAGCTTCCAATGAGCAGTTCTTC. The chain combines TRBV4-1 with TRBJ2-1; D not certain. This CDR3 is 14 amino acids long. Trimming pared 2 bases from V and 6 bases from J, leaving 11 bases between. CDR1 is MGHRA, CDR2 YSYEKL, per germline.

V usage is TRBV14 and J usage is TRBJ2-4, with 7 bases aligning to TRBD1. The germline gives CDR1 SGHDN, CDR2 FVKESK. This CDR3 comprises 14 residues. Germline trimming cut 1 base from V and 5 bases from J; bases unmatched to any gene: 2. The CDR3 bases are TGTGCCAGCAGCCAAGCGGGACAGCAAAACATTCAGTACTTC. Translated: CASSQAGQQNIQYF. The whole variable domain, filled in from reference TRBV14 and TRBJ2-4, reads EAGVTQFPSHSVIEKGQTVTLRCDPISGHDNLYWYRRVMGKEIKFLLHFVKESKQDESGMPNNRFLAERTGGTYSTLKVQPAELEDSGVYFCASSQAGQQNIQYFGAGTRLSVL.

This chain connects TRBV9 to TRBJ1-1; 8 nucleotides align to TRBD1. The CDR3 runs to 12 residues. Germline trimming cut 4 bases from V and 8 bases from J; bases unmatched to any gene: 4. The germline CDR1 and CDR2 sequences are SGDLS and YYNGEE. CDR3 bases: TGTGCCAGCAGCCCGGGACAGGCGGAAGCTTTCTTT. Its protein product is CASSPGQAEAFF.

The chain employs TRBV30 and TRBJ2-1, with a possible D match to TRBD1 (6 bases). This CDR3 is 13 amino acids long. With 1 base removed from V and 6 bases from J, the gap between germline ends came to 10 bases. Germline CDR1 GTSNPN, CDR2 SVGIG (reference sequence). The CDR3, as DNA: TGTGCCTGGAGTGCCGGGACACCCAATGAGCAGTTCTTC. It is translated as CAWSAGTPNEQFF.

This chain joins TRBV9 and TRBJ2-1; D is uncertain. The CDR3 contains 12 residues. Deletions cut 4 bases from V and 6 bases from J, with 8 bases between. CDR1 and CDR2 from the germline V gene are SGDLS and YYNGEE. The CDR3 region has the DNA TGTGCCAGCAGCCTATCCGGCAATGAGCAGTTCTTC. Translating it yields CASSLSGNEQFF.

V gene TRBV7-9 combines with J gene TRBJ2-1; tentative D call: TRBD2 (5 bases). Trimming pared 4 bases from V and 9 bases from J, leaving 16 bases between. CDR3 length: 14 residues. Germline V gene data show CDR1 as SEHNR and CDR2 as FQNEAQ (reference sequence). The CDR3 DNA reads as TGTGCCAGCAGCTCAAGGGTCCGGGAAATTGAGCAGTTCTTC. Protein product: CASSSRVREIEQFF.

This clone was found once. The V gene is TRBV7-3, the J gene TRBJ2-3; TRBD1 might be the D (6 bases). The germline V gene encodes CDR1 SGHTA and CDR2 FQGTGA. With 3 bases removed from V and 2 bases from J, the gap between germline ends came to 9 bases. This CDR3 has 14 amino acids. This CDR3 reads CASSLTGYTDTQYF. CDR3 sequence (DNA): TGTGCCAGCAGCTTGACAGGATACACAGATACGCAGTATTTT.

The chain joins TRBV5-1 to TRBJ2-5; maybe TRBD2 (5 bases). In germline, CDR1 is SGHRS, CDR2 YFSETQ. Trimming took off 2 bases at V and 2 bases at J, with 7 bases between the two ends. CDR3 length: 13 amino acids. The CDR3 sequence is CASSLSGQETQYF. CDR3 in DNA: TGCGCCAGCAGCTTATCGGGACAAGAGACCCAGTACTTC. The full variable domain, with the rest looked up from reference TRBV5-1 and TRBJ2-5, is KAGVTQTPRYLIKTRGQQVTLSCSPISGHRSVSWYQQTPGQGLQFLFEYFSETQRNKGNFPGRFSGRQFSNSRSEMNVSTLELGDSALYLCASSLSGQETQYFGPGTRLLVL.

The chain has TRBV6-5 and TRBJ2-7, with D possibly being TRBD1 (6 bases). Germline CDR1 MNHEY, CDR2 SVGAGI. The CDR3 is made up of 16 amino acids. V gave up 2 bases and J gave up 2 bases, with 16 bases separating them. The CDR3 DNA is TGTGCCAGCAGTTACCTTACTGACAGGCTTCCCTACGAGCAGTACTTC. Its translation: CASSYLTDRLPYEQYF.

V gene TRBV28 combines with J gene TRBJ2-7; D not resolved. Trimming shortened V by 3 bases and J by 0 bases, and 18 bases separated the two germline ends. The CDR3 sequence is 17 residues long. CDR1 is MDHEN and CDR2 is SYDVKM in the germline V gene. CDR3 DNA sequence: TGTGCCAGCAGTTTTCTGGCCGCTGGCCGTCCCTCCTACGAGCAGTACTTC. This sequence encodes CASSFLAAGRPSYEQYF.

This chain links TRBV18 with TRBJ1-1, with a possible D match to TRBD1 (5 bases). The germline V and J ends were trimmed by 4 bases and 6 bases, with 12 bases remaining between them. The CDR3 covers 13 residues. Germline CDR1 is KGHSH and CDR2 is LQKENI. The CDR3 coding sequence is TGTGCCAGCTCACGAGACGGGGGGGCTGAAGCTTTCTTT. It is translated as CASSRDGGAEAFF.

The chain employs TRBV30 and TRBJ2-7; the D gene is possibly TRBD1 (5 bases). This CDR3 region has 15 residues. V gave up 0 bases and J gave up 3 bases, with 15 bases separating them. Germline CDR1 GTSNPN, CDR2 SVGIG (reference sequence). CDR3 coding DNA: TGTGCCTGGAGTGTAGGGGTGGCAGTCAACTACGAGCAGTACTTC. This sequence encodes CAWSVGVAVNYEQYF.

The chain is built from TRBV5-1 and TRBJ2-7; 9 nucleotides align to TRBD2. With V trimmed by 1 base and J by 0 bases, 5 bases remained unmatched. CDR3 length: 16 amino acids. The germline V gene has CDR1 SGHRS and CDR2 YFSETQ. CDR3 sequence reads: CASSLSGSGSSYEQYF. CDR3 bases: TGCGCCAGCAGCTTGTCAGGTAGCGGGAGCTCCTACGAGCAGTACTTC.

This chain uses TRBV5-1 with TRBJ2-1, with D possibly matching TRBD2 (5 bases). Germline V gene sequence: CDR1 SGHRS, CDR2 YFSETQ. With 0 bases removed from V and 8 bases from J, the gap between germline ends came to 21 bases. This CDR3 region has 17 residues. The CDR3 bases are TGCGCCAGCAGCTTGGCCGGTTTTTGGCTAGCCCAGGATGAGCAGTTCTTC. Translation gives CASSLAGFWLAQDEQFF.

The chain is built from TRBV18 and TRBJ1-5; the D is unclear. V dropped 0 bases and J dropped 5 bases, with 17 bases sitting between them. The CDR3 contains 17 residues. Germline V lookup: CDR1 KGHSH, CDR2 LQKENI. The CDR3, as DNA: TGTGCCAGCTCACCACCGACGGGATCCGGGCAGTATCAGCCCCAGCATTTT. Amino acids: CASSPPTGSGQYQPQHF.

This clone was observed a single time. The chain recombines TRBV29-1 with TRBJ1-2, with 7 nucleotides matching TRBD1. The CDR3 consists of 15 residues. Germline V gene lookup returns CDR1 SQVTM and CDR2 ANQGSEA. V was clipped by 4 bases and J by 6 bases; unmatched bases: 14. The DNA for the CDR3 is TGCAGCGTTGGCTTAATATTACTTACAGGGGATGGCTACACCTTC. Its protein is CSVGLILLTGDGYTF.

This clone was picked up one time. DNA for the CDR3: TGCGCCAGCAGGGAGCTGACAGGGGAAGAGCAGTACTTC. It encodes CASRELTGEEQYF. J is TRBJ2-7 and V is TRBV5-1, with 8 nucleotides matching TRBD1. With V trimmed by 5 bases and J by 7 bases, 8 bases remained unmatched. Germline-derived CDR1 and CDR2 are SGHRS and YFSETQ. This CDR3 contains 13 residues. Full variable domain (outside the CDR3, taken from reference TRBV5-1 and TRBJ2-7): KAGVTQTPRYLIKTRGQQVTLSCSPISGHRSVSWYQQTPGQGLQFLFEYFSETQRNKGNFPGRFSGRQFSNSRSEMNVSTLELGDSALYLCASRELTGEEQYFGPGTRLTVT.

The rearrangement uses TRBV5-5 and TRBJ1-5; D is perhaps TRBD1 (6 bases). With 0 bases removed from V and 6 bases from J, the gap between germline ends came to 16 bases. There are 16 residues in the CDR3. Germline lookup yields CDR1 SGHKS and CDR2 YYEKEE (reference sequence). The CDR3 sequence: CASSLVEGVMSQPQHF. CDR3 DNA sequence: TGTGCCAGCAGCTTGGTTGAGGGGGTAATGTCTCAGCCCCAGCATTTT. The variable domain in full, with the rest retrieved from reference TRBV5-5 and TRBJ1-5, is DAGVTQSPTHLIKTRGQQVTLRCSPISGHKSVSWYQQVLGQGPQFIFQYYEKEERGRGNFPDRFSARQFPNYSSELNVNALLLGDSALYLCASSLVEGVMSQPQHFGDGTRLSIL.

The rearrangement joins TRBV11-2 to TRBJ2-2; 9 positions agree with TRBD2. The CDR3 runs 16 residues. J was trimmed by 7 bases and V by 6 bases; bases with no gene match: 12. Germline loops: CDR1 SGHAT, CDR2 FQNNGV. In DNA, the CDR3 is TGTGCCAGCAGGCCACTAGCGGGTGGGAAGGTCGGGGAGCTGTTTTTT. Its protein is CASRPLAGGKVGELFF.

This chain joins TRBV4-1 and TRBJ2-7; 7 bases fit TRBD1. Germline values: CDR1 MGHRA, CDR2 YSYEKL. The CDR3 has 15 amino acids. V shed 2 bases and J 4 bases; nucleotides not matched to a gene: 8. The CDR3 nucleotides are TGCGCCAGCAGCCAACCGGGACAGAAACTGTACGAGCAGTACTTC. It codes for CASSQPGQKLYEQYF.

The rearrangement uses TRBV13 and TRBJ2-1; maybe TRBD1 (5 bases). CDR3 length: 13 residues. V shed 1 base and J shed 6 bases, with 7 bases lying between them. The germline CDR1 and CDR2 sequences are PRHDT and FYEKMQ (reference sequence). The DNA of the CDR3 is TGTGCCAGCAGCTTAGCAGGGTTCAATGAGCAGTTCTTC. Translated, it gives CASSLAGFNEQFF.

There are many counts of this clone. The CDR3 bases are TGTGCCAGTAGTAATCTCCAGGGGGCGGTTGGCTACACCTTC. The encoded protein is CASSNLQGAVGYTF. The V and J genes are TRBV19 and TRBJ1-2; 8 nucleotides align to TRBD1. Trimming took 4 bases from V and 7 from J; bases not matched to a gene: 8. The germline V gene has CDR1 LNHDA and CDR2 SQIVND (reference sequence). This CDR3 comprises 14 residues.

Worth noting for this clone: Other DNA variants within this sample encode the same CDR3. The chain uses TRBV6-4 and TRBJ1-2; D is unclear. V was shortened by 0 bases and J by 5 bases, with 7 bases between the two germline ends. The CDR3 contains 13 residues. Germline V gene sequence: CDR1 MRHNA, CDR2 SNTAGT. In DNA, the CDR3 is TGTGCCAGCAGTGACTCAGCTGGTTATGGCTACACCTTC. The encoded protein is CASSDSAGYGYTF.

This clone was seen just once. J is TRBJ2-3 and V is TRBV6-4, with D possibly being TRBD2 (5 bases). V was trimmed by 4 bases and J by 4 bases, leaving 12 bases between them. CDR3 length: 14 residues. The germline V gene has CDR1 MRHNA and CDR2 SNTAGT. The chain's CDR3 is CASSGLAESDTQYF. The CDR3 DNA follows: TGTGCCAGCAGTGGTCTAGCAGAGTCAGATACGCAGTATTTT.

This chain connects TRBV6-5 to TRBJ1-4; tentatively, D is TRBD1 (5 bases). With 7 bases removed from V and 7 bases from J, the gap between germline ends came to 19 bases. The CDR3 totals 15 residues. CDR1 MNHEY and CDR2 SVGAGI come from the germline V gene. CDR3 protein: CASTPFGRGGEKLFF. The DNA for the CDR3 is TGTGCCAGCACCCCTTTTGGGAGGGGCGGTGAAAAACTGTTTTTT.

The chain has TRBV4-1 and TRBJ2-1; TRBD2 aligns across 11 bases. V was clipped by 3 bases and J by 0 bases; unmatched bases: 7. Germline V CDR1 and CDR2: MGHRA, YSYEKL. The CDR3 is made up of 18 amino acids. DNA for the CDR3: TGCGCCAGCAGCCACGACACTACTAGCGGGAGCTCCTACAATGAGCAGTTCTTC. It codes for CASSHDTTSGSSYNEQFF.

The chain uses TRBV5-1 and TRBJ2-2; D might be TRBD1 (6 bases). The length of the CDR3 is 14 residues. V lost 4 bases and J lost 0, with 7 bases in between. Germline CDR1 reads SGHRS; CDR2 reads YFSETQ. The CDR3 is CASSQGSNTGELFF. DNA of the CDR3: TGCGCCAGCAGCCAGGGGTCGAACACCGGGGAGCTGTTTTTT.

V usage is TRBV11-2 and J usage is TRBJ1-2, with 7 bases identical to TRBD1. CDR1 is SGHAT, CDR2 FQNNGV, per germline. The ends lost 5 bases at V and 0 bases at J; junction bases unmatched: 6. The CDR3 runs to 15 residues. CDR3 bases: TGTGCCAGCAGCCCCCGACAGGGCCCTAACTATGGCTACACCTTC. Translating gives CASSPRQGPNYGYTF.

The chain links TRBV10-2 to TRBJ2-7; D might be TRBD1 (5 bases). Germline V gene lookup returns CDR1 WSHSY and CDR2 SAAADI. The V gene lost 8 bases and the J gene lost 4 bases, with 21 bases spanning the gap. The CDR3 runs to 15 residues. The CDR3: CASSRTAGKWYEQYF. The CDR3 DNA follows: TGCGCCAGCTCTCGCACGGCAGGGAAATGGTACGAGCAGTACTTC.